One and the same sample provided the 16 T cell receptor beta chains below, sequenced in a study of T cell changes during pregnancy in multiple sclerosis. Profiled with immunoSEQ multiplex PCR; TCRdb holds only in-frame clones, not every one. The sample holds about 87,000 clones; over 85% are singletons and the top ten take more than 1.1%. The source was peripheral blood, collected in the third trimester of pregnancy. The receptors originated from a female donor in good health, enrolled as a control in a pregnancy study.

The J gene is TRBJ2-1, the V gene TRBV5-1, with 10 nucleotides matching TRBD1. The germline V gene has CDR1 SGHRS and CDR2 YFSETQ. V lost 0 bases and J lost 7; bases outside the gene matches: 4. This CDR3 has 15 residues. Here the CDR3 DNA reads TGCGCCAGCAGCTTGGCCGCGGGACAGGGGAATGAGCAGTTCTTC. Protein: CASSLAAGQGNEQFF.

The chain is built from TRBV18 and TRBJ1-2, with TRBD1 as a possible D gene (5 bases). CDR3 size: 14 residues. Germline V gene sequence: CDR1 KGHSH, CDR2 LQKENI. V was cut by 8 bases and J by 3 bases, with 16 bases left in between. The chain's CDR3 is CASAKGNKDYGYTF. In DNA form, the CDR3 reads TGTGCCAGCGCGAAGGGGAATAAGGACTATGGCTACACCTTC.

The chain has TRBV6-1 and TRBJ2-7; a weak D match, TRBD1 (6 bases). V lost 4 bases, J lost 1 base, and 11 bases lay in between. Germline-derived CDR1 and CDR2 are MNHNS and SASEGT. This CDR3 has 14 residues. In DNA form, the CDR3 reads TGTGCCAGCAGTGGACGGACAGAATCCTACGAGCAGTACTTC. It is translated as CASSGRTESYEQYF.

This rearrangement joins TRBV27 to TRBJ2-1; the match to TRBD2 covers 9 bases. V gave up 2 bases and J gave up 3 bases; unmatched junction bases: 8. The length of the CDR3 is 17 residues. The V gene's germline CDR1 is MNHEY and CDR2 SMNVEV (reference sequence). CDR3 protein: CASSLESGLALYNEQFF. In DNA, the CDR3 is TGTGCCAGCAGTTTAGAATCGGGACTAGCCCTCTACAATGAGCAGTTCTTC.

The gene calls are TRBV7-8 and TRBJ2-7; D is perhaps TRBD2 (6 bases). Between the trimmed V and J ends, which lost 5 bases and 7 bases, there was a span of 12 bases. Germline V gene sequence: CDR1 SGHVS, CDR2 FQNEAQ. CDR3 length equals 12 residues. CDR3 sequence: CASSRLVFEQYF. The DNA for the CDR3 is TGTGCCAGCAGCAGACTAGTGTTTGAGCAGTACTTC.

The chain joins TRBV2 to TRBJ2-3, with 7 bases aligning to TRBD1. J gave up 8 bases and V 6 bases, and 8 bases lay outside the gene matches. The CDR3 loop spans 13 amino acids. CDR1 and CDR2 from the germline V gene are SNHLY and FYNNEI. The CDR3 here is CASSGDSEGTQYF. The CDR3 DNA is TGTGCCAGCAGCGGGGACAGCGAGGGTACGCAGTATTTT.

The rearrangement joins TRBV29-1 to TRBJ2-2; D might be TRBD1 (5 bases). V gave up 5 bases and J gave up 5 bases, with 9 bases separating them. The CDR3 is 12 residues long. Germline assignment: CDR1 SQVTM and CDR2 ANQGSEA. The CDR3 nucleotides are TGCAGCGTTACGCAGGGAACCGGGGAGCTGTTTTTT. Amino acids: CSVTQGTGELFF.

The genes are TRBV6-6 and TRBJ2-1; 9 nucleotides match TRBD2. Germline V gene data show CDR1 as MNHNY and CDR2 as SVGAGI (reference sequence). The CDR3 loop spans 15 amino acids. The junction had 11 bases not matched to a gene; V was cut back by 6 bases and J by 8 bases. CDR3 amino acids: CASSTQAGGRDEQFF. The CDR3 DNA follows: TGTGCCAGCAGCACTCAGGCGGGAGGGAGGGATGAGCAGTTCTTC.

The CDR3: CASRPPSGGETQYF. The CDR3 DNA reads as TGTGCCAGCAGACCCCCTAGCGGAGGGGAGACCCAGTACTTC. The gene calls are TRBV7-9 and TRBJ2-5; 7 bases are a match to TRBD2. Germline CDR1 is SEHNR and CDR2 is FQNEAQ (reference sequence). Trimming took 6 bases from V and 5 from J; bases not matched to a gene: 9. CDR3 length: 14 residues.

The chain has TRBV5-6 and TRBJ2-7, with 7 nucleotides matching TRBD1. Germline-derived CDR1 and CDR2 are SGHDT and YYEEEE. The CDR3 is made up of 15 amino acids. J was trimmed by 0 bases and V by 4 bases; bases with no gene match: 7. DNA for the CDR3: TGTGCCAGCAGCCCTGCCGGGACAGCCTCCTACGAGCAGTACTTC. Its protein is CASSPAGTASYEQYF. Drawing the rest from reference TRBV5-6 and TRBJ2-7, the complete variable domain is DAGVTQSPTHLIKTRGQQVTLRCSPKSGHDTVSWYQQALGQGPQFIFQYYEEEERQRGNFPDRFSGHQFPNYSSELNVNALLLGDSALYLCASSPAGTASYEQYFGPGTRLTVT.

The CDR3 bases are TGTGCCAGCAGAAAAAGCGGGAGGGCCGAATACGAGCAGTACTTC. It yields the protein CASRKSGRAEYEQYF. This sequence joins TRBV27 and TRBJ2-7; 10 nucleotides line up with TRBD2. Germline V CDR1 and CDR2: MNHEY, SMNVEV (reference sequence). The CDR3 is made up of 15 amino acids. Losses at the gene ends were 6 bases for V and 4 bases for J; bases not matched to a gene: 9.

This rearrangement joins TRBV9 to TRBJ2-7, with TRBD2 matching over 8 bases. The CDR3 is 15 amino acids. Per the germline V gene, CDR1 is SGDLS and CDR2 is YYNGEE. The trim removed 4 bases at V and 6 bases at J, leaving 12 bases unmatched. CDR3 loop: CASSPRFSGMGEQYF. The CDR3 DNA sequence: TGTGCCAGCAGCCCCCGGTTTAGCGGGATGGGCGAGCAGTACTTC.

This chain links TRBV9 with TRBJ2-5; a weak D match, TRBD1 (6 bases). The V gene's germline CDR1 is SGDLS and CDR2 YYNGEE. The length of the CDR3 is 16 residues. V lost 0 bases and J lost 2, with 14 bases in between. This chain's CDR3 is CASSVGGRGGQETQYF. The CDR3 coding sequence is TGTGCCAGCAGCGTAGGGGGCAGGGGCGGACAAGAGACCCAGTACTTC.

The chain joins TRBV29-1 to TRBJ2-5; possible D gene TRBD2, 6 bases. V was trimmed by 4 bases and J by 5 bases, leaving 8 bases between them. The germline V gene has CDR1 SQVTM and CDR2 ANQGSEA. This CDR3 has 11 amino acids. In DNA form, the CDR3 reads TGCAGCGTTGGACTAGGCGAGACCCAGTACTTC. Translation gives CSVGLGETQYF.

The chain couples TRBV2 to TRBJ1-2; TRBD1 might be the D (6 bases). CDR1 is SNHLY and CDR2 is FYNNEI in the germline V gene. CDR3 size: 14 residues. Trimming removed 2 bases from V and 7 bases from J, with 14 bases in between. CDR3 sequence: CASSERILGGGYTF. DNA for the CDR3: TGTGCCAGCAGTGAAAGAATTTTAGGGGGTGGCTACACCTTC.

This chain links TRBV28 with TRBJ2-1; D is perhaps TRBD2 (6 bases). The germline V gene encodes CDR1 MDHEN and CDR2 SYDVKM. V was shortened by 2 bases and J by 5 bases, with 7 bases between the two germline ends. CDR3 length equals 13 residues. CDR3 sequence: CASSLGGDNEQFF. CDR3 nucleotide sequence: TGTGCCAGCAGTTTAGGAGGGGACAATGAGCAGTTCTTC.